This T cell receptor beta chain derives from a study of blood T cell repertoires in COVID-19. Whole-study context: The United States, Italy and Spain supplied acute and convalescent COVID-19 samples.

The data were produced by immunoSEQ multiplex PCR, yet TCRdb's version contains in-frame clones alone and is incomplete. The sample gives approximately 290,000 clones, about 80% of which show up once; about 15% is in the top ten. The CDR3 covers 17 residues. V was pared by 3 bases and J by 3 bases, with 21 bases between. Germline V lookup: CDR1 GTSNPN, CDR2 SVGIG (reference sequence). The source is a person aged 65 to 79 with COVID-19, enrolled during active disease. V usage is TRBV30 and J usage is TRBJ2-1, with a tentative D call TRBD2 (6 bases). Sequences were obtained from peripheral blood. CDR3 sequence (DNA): TGTGCCTGGAGGGACTTGCGGAGGGCCGCCAACTACAATGAGCAGTTCTTC. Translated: CAWRDLRRAANYNEQFF. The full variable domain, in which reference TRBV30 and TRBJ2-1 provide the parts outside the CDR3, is SQTIHQWPATLVQPVGSPLSLECTVEGTSNPNLYWYRQAAGRGLQLLFYSVGIGQISSEVPQNLSASRPQDRQFILSSKKLLLSDSGFYLCAWRDLRRAANYNEQFFGPGTRLTVL.